These T cell receptor beta chains were read from a single sample in a study of human T cells and chemical hapten exposure. TCRdb fed the RACE reads into MiXCR, producing one record per CDR3 protein. This table holds 180,000 or so distinct CDR3 sequences, 20% to 25% found once. The sample was whole blood, taken in connection with sensitization to the hapten diphenylcyclopropenone (DPC). Receptors originate from a woman aged 50 to 60 with alopecia areata. Some clones in this sample may be carry-over from other donors' samples. Both conserved end residues are part of each CDR3. D genes are given only for firm matches. Clone size is shown for a subset of rows, as once, few, many or a class of expanded clone.

d_gene | j_gene | abundance | v_gene | len | CDR3aa
TRBD2 | TRBJ2-1 | few | TRBV3-1 | 14 | CASSRGRAIGEQFF
TRBD1 | TRBJ1-1 | - | TRBV20-1 | 14 | CSAWTGGKNTEAFF
- | TRBJ1-1 | - | TRBV29-1 | 14 | CSASSGTVNTEAFF
- | TRBJ2-2 | - | TRBV7-9 | 13 | CASSTRDTGELFF
TRBD2 | TRBJ2-1 | few | TRBV29-1 | 12 | CSARTSFDEQFF
TRBD1 | TRBJ2-1 | once | TRBV12-3/TRBV12-4 | 14 | CASTGTGRYNEQFF
TRBD1 | TRBJ2-2 | many | TRBV6-2/TRBV6-3 | 16 | CASSYYPGTGTGELFF
- | TRBJ1-4 | few | TRBV7-2 | 15 | CASSSGAGAFGKLFF
- | TRBJ2-3 | few | TRBV5-1 | 15 | CASSSGLSSADTQYF
- | TRBJ1-2 | few | TRBV28 | 15 | CASGSNRDVFYGYTF
- | TRBJ1-1 | few | TRBV10-3 | 12 | CAISFRGTEAFF
- | TRBJ1-2 | - | TRBV6-6 | 15 | CASSYDRSRGYGYTF
- | TRBJ2-3 | many | TRBV29-1 | 14 | CSVQSPGDPDTQYF
TRBD1 | TRBJ1-1 | - | TRBV29-1 | 13 | CSVETGTGRRAFF
TRBD2 | TRBJ2-7 | - | TRBV12-3/TRBV12-4 | 13 | CASSLAAGYEQYF
TRBD1 | TRBJ2-5 | few | TRBV9 | 13 | CASSRGQEETQYF
TRBD1 | TRBJ2-4 | few | TRBV30 | 15 | CAWSGDSGFKNIQYF
- | TRBJ2-1 | many | TRBV29-1 | 13 | CSVEGPLRGEQFF
- | TRBJ2-5 | - | TRBV7-9 | 12 | CASSRPPETQYF
- | TRBJ2-1 | few | TRBV24-1 | 17 | CATSDSTAERSYNEQFF
- | TRBJ2-4 | - | TRBV10-3 | 13 | CAISRGEGNIQYF
- | TRBJ2-1 | - | TRBV15 | 15 | CATSRDPGGHNEQFF
- | TRBJ1-1 | - | TRBV2 | 13 | CASRVGRDTEAFF
TRBD1 | TRBJ1-2 | few | TRBV14 | 16 | CASSRGQSNYWHGYTF
- | TRBJ2-7 | - | TRBV7-6 | 15 | CASSLGAGFAYEQYF
TRBD2 | TRBJ2-7 | few | TRBV7-2 | 16 | CASSLDGRTSSYEQYF